Presented here are 25 T cell receptor beta chains from one specimen sequenced in a study of beta chain features in type 1 diabetes. The entirety of the isolated RNA underwent reverse transcription, so expressed TCRB transcripts were sequenced. TCRdb's table, derived via immunoSEQ multiplex PCR, lists solely in-frame clones and lacks some. This sample yields approximately 170,000 clones, of which about 9.8% are seen a single time; approximately 2.3% belongs to the top ten. Specimen: central memory CD4+ T cells from blood. The receptors were sampled from a woman between 18 and 29 years old in good health.

The chain has TRBV11-2 and TRBJ1-6; D perhaps matches TRBD1 (5 bases). V lost 3 bases and J 5 bases, leaving 11 bases between the germline ends. CDR1 SGHAT and CDR2 FQNNGV come from the germline V gene. The CDR3 covers 15 residues. The CDR3 sequence: CASSFSGTNNSPLHF. CDR3 coding DNA: TGTGCCAGCAGCTTTTCCGGGACTAATAATTCACCCCTCCACTTT.

This clone has only a few counts. The chain links TRBV18 to TRBJ2-1; a possible D gene is TRBD1 (6 bases). The CDR3 runs 16 residues. V lost 1 base and J lost 6, with 16 bases in between. The V gene's germline CDR1 is KGHSH and CDR2 LQKENI. CDR3: CASSPRGQGATNEQFF. The CDR3 coding sequence is TGTGCCAGCTCACCACGGGGGCAGGGCGCCACCAATGAGCAGTTCTTC.

This clone was found a few times. The chain links TRBV18 to TRBJ1-2; 9 bases line up with TRBD1. The CDR3 is made up of 16 amino acids. V dropped 4 bases and J dropped 0; count of bases not matched to a gene: 6. CDR1 is KGHSH, CDR2 LQKENI, per germline. In nucleotides, the CDR3 is TGTGCCAGCTCACTCGGACAGGGGACAGCTAACTATGGCTACACCTTC. Translated, it gives CASSLGQGTANYGYTF.

This rearrangement joins TRBV5-1 to TRBJ2-7, with a tentative D call TRBD2 (5 bases). CDR1 is SGHRS, CDR2 YFSETQ, per germline. The CDR3 loop spans 13 amino acids. V was pared by 1 base and J by 4 bases, with 9 bases between. The CDR3 protein is CASSLLAGYEQYF. The CDR3 nucleotides are TGCGCCAGCAGCTTGCTTGCGGGTTACGAGCAGTACTTC.

This chain joins TRBV6-6 and TRBJ2-3, with a tentative D call TRBD2 (6 bases). The CDR3 is made up of 14 amino acids. V shed 8 bases and J shed 4 bases, with 16 bases lying between them. CDR1 is MNHNY, CDR2 SVGAGI, per germline (reference sequence). The DNA for the CDR3 is TGTGCCAGCCTCCCCTCGTGGGGGGCAGATACGCAGTATTTT. It is translated as CASLPSWGADTQYF.

The chain recombines TRBV27 with TRBJ2-5, with 7 positions matching TRBD2. From germline, CDR1 is MNHEY and CDR2 SMNVEV (reference sequence). After removal of 9 bases from V and 5 bases from J, the junction contained 9 bases not matched to a gene. This CDR3 has 13 amino acids. The CDR3 DNA follows: TGTGCCAGTTCGCGGGGGAACGACGAGACCCAGTACTTC. The encoded protein is CASSRGNDETQYF.

The table lists this clone with many counts. The rearrangement links TRBV6-6 to TRBJ1-5; TRBD1 is a possible D gene (5 bases). The length of the CDR3 is 16 residues. V was shortened by 6 bases and J by 2 bases, with 17 bases between the two germline ends. Germline CDR1 is MNHNY and CDR2 is SVGAGI (reference sequence). CDR3 sequence (DNA): TGTGCCAGCAGATCAGGGAGGCTTGGGGGCAATCAGCCCCAGCATTTT. Translation gives CASRSGRLGGNQPQHF.

This clone was counted only a few times. The CDR3 DNA is TGTGCCAGCAGCTCCGAGCAGGGGAGGAACACTGAAGCTTTCTTT. Translating it yields CASSSEQGRNTEAFF. The chain uses TRBV13 and TRBJ1-1; possibly TRBD1 for D (6 bases). V shed 4 bases and J shed 1 base, with 13 bases lying between them. Per the germline V gene, CDR1 is PRHDT and CDR2 is FYEKMQ (reference sequence). The CDR3 sequence is 15 residues long. Together with reference TRBV13 and TRBJ1-1, the CDR3 gives the full variable domain: AAGVIQSPRHLIKEKRETATLKCYPIPRHDTVYWYQQGPGQDPQFLISFYEKMQSDKGSIPDRFSAQQFSDYHSELNMSSLELGDSALYFCASSSEQGRNTEAFFGQGTRLTVV.

This clone occurred a few times. This chain links TRBV11-2 with TRBJ2-7; no firm D call. The germline V gene has CDR1 SGHAT and CDR2 FQNNGV. V lost 5 bases to trimming and J lost 2 bases, with 13 bases between them. The CDR3 is 14 amino acids. The CDR3 spells CASSPATVAYEQYF. The CDR3, as DNA: TGTGCCAGCAGCCCTGCCACAGTTGCCTACGAGCAGTACTTC.

This clone was detected a few times. The chain uses TRBV13 and TRBJ1-6; weak D call: TRBD1 (6 bases). The V end lost 4 bases, the J end lost 7 bases, and 11 bases lay between the germline ends. Germline lookup yields CDR1 PRHDT and CDR2 FYEKMQ (reference sequence). The CDR3 contains 14 residues. The CDR3 region has the DNA TGTGCCAGCAGCTCGAGCACAGGGAATTCACCCCTCCACTTT. Protein product: CASSSSTGNSPLHF.

This clone was observed a handful of times. The V and J genes are TRBV27 and TRBJ2-3; no firm D call. The CDR3 extends over 10 amino acids. CDR1 MNHEY and CDR2 SMNVEV come from the germline V gene (reference sequence). The germline V and J ends were trimmed by 8 bases and 6 bases, with 6 bases remaining between them. CDR3 sequence reads: CASRGDTQYF. The DNA for the CDR3 is TGTGCCAGCCGCGGCGATACGCAGTATTTT.

The chain is built from TRBV5-1 and TRBJ2-1; tentatively, D is TRBD2 (5 bases). Germline CDR1 and CDR2: SGHRS and YFSETQ. V lost 4 bases, J lost 9 bases, and 14 bases lay in between. This CDR3 has 13 residues. The CDR3: CASSGETNPEQFF. Written as DNA, the CDR3 is TGCGCCAGCAGCGGGGAGACTAACCCTGAGCAGTTCTTC. The full variable domain, rest sourced from reference TRBV5-1 and TRBJ2-1, is KAGVTQTPRYLIKTRGQQVTLSCSPISGHRSVSWYQQTPGQGLQFLFEYFSETQRNKGNFPGRFSGRQFSNSRSEMNVSTLELGDSALYLCASSGETNPEQFFGPGTRLTVL.

This clone occurred a few times. V is TRBV7-9 and J is TRBJ2-7; possibly TRBD1 for D (6 bases). V lost 1 base to trimming and J lost 7 bases, with 17 bases between them. The CDR3 is 15 amino acids. The germline V gene has CDR1 SEHNR and CDR2 FQNEAQ (reference sequence). CDR3: CASSLDVQGSGEQYF. The DNA of the CDR3 is TGTGCCAGCAGCTTAGATGTTCAGGGGTCGGGGGAGCAGTACTTC.

V gene TRBV4-3 combines with J gene TRBJ1-1, with D hard to call. CDR3 size: 14 residues. V lost 0 bases, J lost 2 bases, and 7 bases lay in between. Germline CDR1 is LGHNA and CDR2 is YSLEER. CDR3 DNA sequence: TGCGCCAGCAGCCAAGAGCGGGCCAACACTGAAGCTTTCTTT. Translated: CASSQERANTEAFF.

The chain uses TRBV14 and TRBJ1-1, with no clear D. CDR1 SGHDN and CDR2 FVKESK come from the germline V gene. Trimming pared 1 base from V and 4 bases from J, leaving 13 bases between. The CDR3 is 15 residues long. The CDR3 bases are TGTGCCAGCAGCCAAGGGCAGCTAGGTATCACTGAAGCTTTCTTT. The encoded protein is CASSQGQLGITEAFF.

This chain connects TRBV15 to TRBJ1-3; D might be TRBD1 (5 bases). The V gene lost 1 base and the J gene lost 3 bases, with 16 bases spanning the gap. Germline assignment: CDR1 LNHNV and CDR2 YYDKDF (reference sequence). CDR3 length equals 17 residues. CDR3 protein: CATSRGMIIRGGNTIYF. The CDR3 DNA sequence: TGTGCCACCAGCAGAGGAATGATAATTAGGGGTGGAAACACCATATATTTT.

This clone appeared a few times. The chain combines TRBV5-5 with TRBJ1-2; D is unresolved. Germline assignment: CDR1 SGHKS and CDR2 YYEKEE (reference sequence). The CDR3 sequence is 14 residues long. Trimming removed 4 bases from V and 4 bases from J, with 14 bases in between. Here the CDR3 reads CASSVRPEGYGYTF. The DNA for the CDR3 is TGTGCCAGCAGCGTACGACCGGAGGGCTATGGCTACACCTTC.

V is TRBV11-2 and J is TRBJ2-1; 11 bases align to TRBD2. This CDR3 spans 12 amino acids. The germline CDR1 and CDR2 sequences are SGHAT and FQNNGV. Trimming cost V 7 bases and J 14 bases; bases outside gene matches: 7. CDR3 protein: CASTPGLAEKFF. In nucleotides, the CDR3 is TGTGCCAGCACGCCGGGACTAGCGGAAAAGTTCTTC.

A few counts support this clone. The CDR3 here is CASSQSWGTGNNSPLHF. As DNA, the CDR3 is TGTGCCAGCAGCCAATCGTGGGGGACAGGGAACAATTCACCCCTCCACTTT. The chain is built from TRBV16 and TRBJ1-6; TRBD1 matches at 9 bases. The CDR3 has 17 amino acids. The J segment lost 7 bases and the V segment lost 0 bases, leaving 7 bases of the junction unmatched. The germline CDR1 and CDR2 sequences are KGHSY and FQNENV.

The chain recombines TRBV23-1 with TRBJ1-1; a possible D gene is TRBD1 (5 bases). TRBV23-1 counts as an open reading frame of uncertain function. Trimming shortened V by 6 bases and J by 7 bases, and 18 bases separated the two germline ends. CDR3 length equals 14 residues. The CDR3: CASRGSGGAHEAFF. The CDR3 DNA follows: TGCGCCAGCAGAGGATCGGGGGGAGCCCATGAAGCTTTCTTT.

The table lists this clone with a few counts. The chain carries TRBV30 and TRBJ1-4; weak D call: TRBD1 (6 bases). V lost 5 bases and J lost 8, with 6 bases in between. Germline V gene sequence: CDR1 GTSNPN, CDR2 SVGIG (reference sequence). The CDR3 is 10 residues long. CDR3 nucleotide sequence: TGTGCCTGGGGACAGGAAAAACTGTTTTTT. It yields the protein CAWGQEKLFF.

This clone was counted only a few times. The chain has TRBV30 and TRBJ2-1, with 9 bases fitting TRBD2. The CDR3 loop spans 13 amino acids. Germline-derived CDR1 and CDR2 are GTSNPN and SVGIG (reference sequence). V gave up 4 bases and J gave up 12 bases; unmatched junction bases: 10. The CDR3 is CAWTTSGLGVQFF. The CDR3 DNA reads as TGTGCCTGGACGACTAGCGGCCTAGGGGTGCAGTTCTTC.

Turning to this clone: Relative to the germline gene, one junction end is altered; a read error may explain this. This chain uses TRBV6-1 with TRBJ1-1, with 8 positions matching TRBD1. The germline V gene has CDR1 MNHNS and CDR2 SASEGT. The CDR3 length is 11 residues. CDR3 coding DNA: TGTGCCAGCAGTCCGGGACAGGAGCGACTCTTT. This encodes CASSPGQERLF.

The chain carries TRBV30 and TRBJ1-4; possibly TRBD1 for D (5 bases). The germline CDR1 and CDR2 sequences are GTSNPN and SVGIG (reference sequence). Trimming left V 5 bases short and J 5 bases short, with 15 bases between. The CDR3 is made up of 14 amino acids. CDR3 coding DNA: TGTGCCTGGTCCCTCCAGGGTAACAATGAAAAACTGTTTTTT. Translation: CAWSLQGNNEKLFF.

The rearrangement links TRBV7-9 to TRBJ1-4; 7 bases map to TRBD1. CDR3 length: 12 amino acids. With V trimmed by 9 bases and J by 4 bases, 2 bases remained unmatched. Germline V gene data show CDR1 as SEHNR and CDR2 as FQNEAQ (reference sequence). CDR3: CASHRGNEKLFF. The CDR3 DNA reads as TGTGCCAGTCACAGGGGTAATGAAAAACTGTTTTTT.